This T cell receptor beta chain was identified during a study of shared clonotypes between healthy human individuals. Sequencing was performed with immunoSEQ multiplex PCR; in TCRdb, only in-frame clones are kept and a portion is missing. The sample yields roughly 2.5 million clones, more than 90% seen once. Germline CDR1 and CDR2: MNHEY and SVGAGI. V was shortened by 3 bases and J by 8 bases, with 7 bases between the two germline ends. The CDR3 is 12 amino acids. Sequenced material: naive CD4+ T cells sorted from blood. Subset: CD45RA+ positively selected. This TCR was recovered from a man aged 18 to 29 in good health. The chain couples TRBV6-5 to TRBJ1-4; D remains unclear. The CDR3 reads CASSYDAEKLFF. The DNA for the CDR3 is TGTGCCAGCAGTTATGACGCGGAAAAACTGTTTTTT.